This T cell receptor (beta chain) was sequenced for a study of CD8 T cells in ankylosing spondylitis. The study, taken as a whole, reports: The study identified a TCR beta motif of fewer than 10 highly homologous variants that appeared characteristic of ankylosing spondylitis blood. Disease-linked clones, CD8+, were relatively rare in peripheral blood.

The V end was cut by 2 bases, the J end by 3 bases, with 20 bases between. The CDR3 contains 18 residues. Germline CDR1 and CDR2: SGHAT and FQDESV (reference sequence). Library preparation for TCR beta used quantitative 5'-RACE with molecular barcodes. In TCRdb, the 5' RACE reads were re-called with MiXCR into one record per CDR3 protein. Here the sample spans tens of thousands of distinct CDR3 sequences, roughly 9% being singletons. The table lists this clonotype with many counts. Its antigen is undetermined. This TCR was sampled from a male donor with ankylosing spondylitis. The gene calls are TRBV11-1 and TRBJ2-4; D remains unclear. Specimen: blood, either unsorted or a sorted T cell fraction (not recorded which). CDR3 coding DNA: TGTGCCAGCAGCTTACCTAGAGGTGTGGATAGTGTCAAAAACATTCAGTACTTC. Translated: CASSLPRGVDSVKNIQYF.